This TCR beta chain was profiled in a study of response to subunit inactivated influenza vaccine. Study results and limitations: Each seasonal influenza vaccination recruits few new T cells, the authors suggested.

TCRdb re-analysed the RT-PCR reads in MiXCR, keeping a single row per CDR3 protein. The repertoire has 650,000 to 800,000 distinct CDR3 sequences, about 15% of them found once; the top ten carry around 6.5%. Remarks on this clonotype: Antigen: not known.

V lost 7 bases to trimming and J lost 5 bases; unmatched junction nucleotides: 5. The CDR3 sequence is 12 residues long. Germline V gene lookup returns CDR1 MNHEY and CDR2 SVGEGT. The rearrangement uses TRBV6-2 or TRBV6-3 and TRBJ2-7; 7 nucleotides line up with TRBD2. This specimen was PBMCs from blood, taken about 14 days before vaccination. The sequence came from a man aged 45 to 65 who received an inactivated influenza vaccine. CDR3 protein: CASTGLDHEQYF. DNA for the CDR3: TGTGCCAGCACCGGACTAGATCACGAGCAGTACTTC.